The source of this T cell receptor beta chain is a study of blood T cell repertoires in COVID-19 (TCRdb year 2020). Looking at the study overall: Samples from collaborators originated in the United States, Italy and Spain and spanned both the acute and convalescent phases of COVID-19. The material from the prospective study consisted of cDNA or gDNA derived from T cells, B-cell-depleted T cells, or PBMCs. Deeply sampled blood TCRbeta repertoires from subjects exposed to, actively infected with, or recovered from COVID-19 were included in the dataset. The repertoires were released in a freely available public database meant as a resource for research on the immune response to SARS-CoV-2. Samples came from the ongoing ImmuneRACE study (first 160 participants) plus 1,254 subjects from 6 global collaborators. A de-identified subject ID, COVID-19 status, age in years and sex were almost always included in the sample metadata. HLA class I and class II types, where available, came from metadata supplied by the sample provider rather than from assay-based typing. The investigation overall reported the following: The quantity of clinical and demographic metadata differed by source and by participant and was supplied without curation.

The CDR3, from cysteine to phenylalanine, totals 18 residues. The CDR3 DNA has 54 bases and is translated from base 1. Taken from the germline V gene (reference sequence), the CDR1 and CDR2 loops are PRHDT and FYEKMQ. The germline V end is reduced by 1 base and the J end by 3 bases; junction bases left unmatched: 11. Each collaborating institution followed its own protocols to collect whole blood in K2EDTA tubes. For TCRbeta analysis, collaborators shipped samples in one of three forms: frozen whole blood, isolated PBMCs, or DNA extracted from either of those sample types. TCRbeta CDR3 regions were amplified from genomic DNA using the immunoSEQ Assay, a bias-controlled multiplex PCR. Per the source publication's procedure: The number of nucleated cells in each sample was estimated by amplification of reference gene primers within the assay. To quantify the absolute abundance of each unique TCRbeta CDR3 rearrangement, sequence reads were collapsed and filtered. For each sample, productive Simpson clonality was calculated by taking the square root of Simpson's diversity index across productive rearrangements. The table was pulled from immuneACCESS by TCRdb, which kept in-frame rearrangements only. Such tables lose some clones; where checked, under half of the loss comes from unresolved V genes, and the rest has no known cause. V and J calls and clone size are those listed in that table; D and trimming were worked out from the DNA. This sample is represented by about 210,000 clones; approximately 85% of them were singletons. Approximately 8.1% of the sample belongs to the ten largest clones.

As for this clone: This receptor's antigen is unknown. It has no much larger one-base neighbor in the sample; base qualities were not kept.

This sequence uses TRBV13 and TRBJ2-1, with TRBD1 matching 8 junction bases. Sequencing used peripheral blood. This clonotype originated in a woman in her forties or fifties with active or convalescent COVID-19. The DNA sequence follows: TGTGCCAGCAGCTTAGAAAGACCCGGGACAGGAAACTACAATGAGCAGTTCTTC. This is translated as CASSLERPGTGNYNEQFF.